The clone carrying this T cell receptor (beta chain) was counted between two and nine times. Antigen specificity is unknown. One end of the junction fails to match germline, which may point to a read error. These data originate in a study of T cell repertoires in cytomegalovirus infection. For the study at large: CMV epitopes used comprised recently identified HLA-C-restricted ones and well-studied HLA-B-restricted ones.

The CDR3 totals 16 residues. The germline V gene encodes CDR1 MNHEY and CDR2 SMNVEV (reference sequence). TCRdb fed the reads into MiXCR, producing one record per CDR3 protein. The sample yields about 60,000 distinct CDR3 sequences, roughly 20% seen once. The source of this sequence is a human donor in good health (CMV status not recorded). Some clones in this sample may be carry-over from other donors' samples. Sequences were derived from CD8+ T cells from cultured PBMCs, sampled from culture after CMV antigen stimulation. The chain carries TRBV27 and TRBJ2-5; tentatively, D is TRBD1 (6 bases). The CDR3 is CASSLGRGRLRETQYF. The CDR3 nucleotides are TGCGCCAGCAGTTTAGGCAGGGGAAGACTAAGGGAGACCCAGTACTTC.